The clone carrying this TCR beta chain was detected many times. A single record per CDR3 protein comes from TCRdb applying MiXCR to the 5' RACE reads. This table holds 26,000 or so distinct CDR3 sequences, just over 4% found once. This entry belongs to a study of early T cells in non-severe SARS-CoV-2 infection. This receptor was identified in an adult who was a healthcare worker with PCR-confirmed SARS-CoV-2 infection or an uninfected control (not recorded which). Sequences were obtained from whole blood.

This CDR3 reads CASSYLTLRLPEAFF. The CDR3 DNA follows: TGTGCCAGCAGTTATCTAACGTTGAGGCTTCCTGAAGCTTTCTTT. This rearrangement joins TRBV6-2 or TRBV6-3 to TRBJ1-1; D is unresolved. The length of the CDR3 is 15 residues. Germline CDR1 reads MNHEY; CDR2 reads SVGEGT. The ends were cut back, 3 bases at V and 6 bases at J, with 17 bases in the middle.